This passage covers 15 T cell receptor beta chains from one sample sequenced in a study of T cells in Graves' hyperthyroidism and ophthalmopathy. Template material for amplifying TCR beta CDR3 regions consisted of RNA transcripts. Initially, a first-round RT-PCR of the TCR CDR3 employed the HTBI primer set. MiXCR was run by TCRdb on the multiplex PCR reads, yielding one entry per CDR3 protein. This table has roughly 500,000 distinct CDR3 sequences, approximately 48% appearing once. Sequenced material: peripheral blood or thyroid tissue (not recorded which). The receptors shown here come from an adult woman with Graves' disease, either hyperthyroidism or ophthalmopathy (not recorded which).

This CDR3 reads CASSQDVGRNTEAFF. DNA for the CDR3: TGTGCCAGCAGCCAAGATGTCGGGAGGAACACTGAAGCTTTCTTT. The chain employs TRBV14 and TRBJ1-1; D is undetermined. Germline V gene lookup returns CDR1 SGHDN and CDR2 FVKESK. V was shortened by 0 bases and J by 1 base, with 9 bases between the two germline ends. The length of the CDR3 is 15 residues. Full variable domain (missing parts from reference TRBV14 and TRBJ1-1): EAGVTQFPSHSVIEKGQTVTLRCDPISGHDNLYWYRRVMGKEIKFLLHFVKESKQDESGMPNNRFLAERTGGTYSTLKVQPAELEDSGVYFCASSQDVGRNTEAFFGQGTRLTVV.

The J gene is TRBJ1-6, the V gene TRBV15, with 9 bases identical to TRBD1. CDR3 length: 16 amino acids. The germline gives CDR1 LNHNV, CDR2 YYDKDF (reference sequence). Trimming cost V 0 bases and J 5 bases; bases outside gene matches: 2. The CDR3 sequence is CATSRETGGDNSPLHF. The CDR3 DNA follows: TGTGCCACCAGCAGAGAGACAGGGGGGGATAATTCACCCCTCCACTTT.

The V gene is TRBV7-1, the J gene TRBJ2-7; 12 bases map to TRBD2. Near its end, the DNA agrees better with TRBJ2-1, so the J call may be wrong. TRBV7-1 belongs to the ORF category, with a function that is uncertain. The CDR3 sequence is 15 residues long. The chain's CDR3 is CASSSRGLAGTEQFF. CDR3 in DNA: TGTGCCAGCAGCTCCCGCGGACTAGCGGGAACTGAGCAGTTCTTC.

This clonotype has just a few counts. The V gene is TRBV20-1, the J gene TRBJ1-6; tentatively, D is TRBD1 (5 bases). Trimming pared 3 bases from V and 6 bases from J, leaving 9 bases between. CDR3 size: 13 residues. Germline CDR1 is DFQATT and CDR2 is SNEGSKA (reference sequence). The CDR3 sequence is CSARGPGNSPLHF. The CDR3 DNA sequence: TGCAGTGCTAGGGGACCGGGTAATTCACCCCTCCACTTT.

The V gene is TRBV7-9, the J gene TRBJ2-5; D possibly corresponds to TRBD1 (7 bases). Trimming took off 5 bases at V and 9 bases at J, with 13 bases between the two ends. In germline, CDR1 is SEHNR, CDR2 FQNEAQ (reference sequence). This CDR3 contains 12 residues. The CDR3 DNA is TGTGCCAGCAGCCTAACAGGGGAGGCCCAGTACTTC. Translated, it gives CASSLTGEAQYF. The full variable domain, its missing parts supplied by reference TRBV7-9 and TRBJ2-5, is DTGVSQNPRHKITKRGQNVTFRCDPISEHNRLYWYRQTLGQGPEFLTYFQNEAQLEKSRLLSDRFSAERPKGSFSTLEIQRTEQGDSAMYLCASSLTGEAQYFGPGTRLLVL.

The chain joins TRBV20-1 to TRBJ1-5; 7 bases fit TRBD1. The CDR3 spans 14 residues. V shed 6 bases, J shed 0 bases, and the junction held 5 bases outside the gene matches. Germline V gene lookup returns CDR1 DFQATT and CDR2 SNEGSKA (reference sequence). CDR3: CSANRGHSNQPQHF. CDR3 bases: TGCAGTGCAAACAGGGGCCATAGCAATCAGCCCCAGCATTTT.

This clonotype was seen a few times. Since a much larger clone is just one base distant, this may be a read error. The chain couples TRBV15 to TRBJ1-2; no definite D call. The length of the CDR3 is 14 residues. The germline V and J ends were trimmed by 0 bases and 7 bases, with 12 bases remaining between them. Germline V gene sequence: CDR1 LNHNV, CDR2 YYDKDF (reference sequence). The CDR3 DNA is TGTGCCACCAGCAGAGAGGCTATTCAGAGTGGCTACACCTTC. Protein sequence: CATSREAIQSGYTF.

This rearrangement joins TRBV7-2 to TRBJ1-5; D uncertain. The germline V gene encodes CDR1 SGHTA and CDR2 FQGNSA. There are 13 residues in the CDR3. V lost 1 base, J lost 3 bases, and 4 bases lay in between. In nucleotides, the CDR3 is TGTGCCAGCAGCTTAGAAATCAATCAGCCCCAGCATTTT. Amino acids: CASSLEINQPQHF.

This clonotype occurred a few times. The chain has TRBV5-1 and TRBJ2-7, with TRBD1 as a possible D gene (5 bases). The CDR3 has 19 residues. V shed 2 bases and J shed 2 bases, with 26 bases lying between them. Germline V lookup: CDR1 SGHRS, CDR2 YFSETQ. The CDR3 DNA follows: TGCGCCAGCAGCTTACTTTTATGGCAGGGTCCTGCGGTAACCTACGAGCAGTACTTC. Its protein is CASSLLLWQGPAVTYEQYF. The full variable domain, with the rest looked up from reference TRBV5-1 and TRBJ2-7, is KAGVTQTPRYLIKTRGQQVTLSCSPISGHRSVSWYQQTPGQGLQFLFEYFSETQRNKGNFPGRFSGRQFSNSRSEMNVSTLELGDSALYLCASSLLLWQGPAVTYEQYFGPGTRLTVT.

This clonotype was seen ten or more times. The CDR3 sequence: CASSPQGNSPLHF. The CDR3, as DNA: TGCGCCAGCAGCCCTCAGGGGAATTCACCCCTCCACTTT. The rearrangement joins TRBV4-3 to TRBJ1-6; D is possibly TRBD1 (6 bases). In germline, CDR1 is LGHNA, CDR2 YSLEER. V was trimmed by 4 bases and J by 7 bases, leaving 8 bases between them. The CDR3 totals 13 residues.

The count of this clonotype is one. Because it lacks the conserved phenylalanine or tryptophan at the end, this CDR3 is likely a read error. This chain connects TRBV19 to TRBJ2-3, with TRBD1 matching 10 bases. Germline lookup yields CDR1 LNHDA and CDR2 SQIVND (reference sequence). The V and J ends lost 4 bases and 5 bases, in that order; junction bases with no gene match: 9. The CDR3 contains 16 residues. This CDR3 is CASSSPRDRGRDTQYL. CDR3 bases: TGTGCCAGTAGTAGTCCTCGGGACAGGGGCCGAGATACGCAGTATTTA.

The chain recombines TRBV7-6 with TRBJ2-2; no firm D call. This CDR3 has 14 residues. V was shortened by 0 bases and J by 7 bases, with 9 bases between the two germline ends. Germline V gene data show CDR1 as SGHVS and CDR2 as FNYEAQ. The DNA for the CDR3 is TGTGCCAGCAGCTTAGCGGAGTTAGGCGGGGAGCTGTTTTTT. This gives the protein CASSLAELGGELFF.

The V and J genes are TRBV20-1 and TRBJ2-7; weak D call: TRBD2 (5 bases). The germline V gene encodes CDR1 DFQATT and CDR2 SNEGSKA (reference sequence). CDR3 size: 12 residues. V shed 3 bases and J shed 3 bases, with 9 bases lying between them. The CDR3 loop is CSASPGIYEQYF. For the CDR3, the DNA is TGCAGTGCTAGTCCGGGGATCTACGAGCAGTACTTC.

This clonotype appeared many times. In DNA, the CDR3 is TGCGCCAGCTCCATTGGGGGCGGGGTCTACGAGCAGTACTTC. As protein: CASSIGGGVYEQYF. The chain joins TRBV5-1 to TRBJ2-7; the D gene could be TRBD1 or TRBD2 (6 bases each). Looked up from germline, CDR1 is SGHRS and CDR2 is YFSETQ. The CDR3 is 14 amino acids. The ends were cut back, 7 bases at V and 3 bases at J, with 17 bases in the middle.

This clonotype has a count of ten or more. The rearrangement links TRBV20-1 to TRBJ2-6; D possibly matches TRBD1 or TRBD2 (5 bases each). The CDR3 runs 14 residues. The germline V gene has CDR1 DFQATT and CDR2 SNEGSKA (reference sequence). Trimming pared 6 bases from V and 1 base from J, leaving 10 bases between. The CDR3: CSARDRSGANVLTF. CDR3 DNA sequence: TGCAGTGCAAGGGACCGATCTGGGGCCAACGTCCTGACTTTC.